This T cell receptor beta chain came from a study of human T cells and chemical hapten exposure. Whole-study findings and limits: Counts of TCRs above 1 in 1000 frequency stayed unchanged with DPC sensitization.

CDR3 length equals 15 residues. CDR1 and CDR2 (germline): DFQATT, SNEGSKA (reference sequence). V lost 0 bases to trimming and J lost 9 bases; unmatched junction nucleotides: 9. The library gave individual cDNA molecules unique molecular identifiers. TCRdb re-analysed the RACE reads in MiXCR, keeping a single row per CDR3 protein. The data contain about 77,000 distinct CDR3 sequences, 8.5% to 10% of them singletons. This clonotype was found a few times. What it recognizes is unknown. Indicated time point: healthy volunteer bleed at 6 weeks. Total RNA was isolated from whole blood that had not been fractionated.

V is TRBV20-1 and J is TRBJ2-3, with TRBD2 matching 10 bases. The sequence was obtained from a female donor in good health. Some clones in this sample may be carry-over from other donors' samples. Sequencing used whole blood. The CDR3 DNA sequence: TGCAGTGCTAGAGATCAACTAGCGGGGCGCCGGACGCAGTATTTT. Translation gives CSARDQLAGRRTQYF.